This TCR beta chain was obtained from a study of cytomegalovirus exposure and HLA in healthy donors. General study findings and limits: A later analysis showed HLA-associated TCR beta chains outstripping equally common others in clonal expansion. For most TCR beta V segments, an earlier analysis put the productive rate at about 87% or about 30% of the time. In a later analysis, V- and J-gene trimming of beta chains associated with a DCLRE1C missense variant, replicated independently.

This cohort consisted of healthy bone marrow donors. On this clone: Its antigen is undetermined.

The PCR employed 60 Vbeta primers together with 13 Jbeta primers. Profiling relied on immunoSEQ multiplex PCR, and the TCRdb table lists in-frame clones only, not all of them. The table shows about 60,000 clones, with approximately 80% occurring only once. Losses at the gene ends were 5 bases for V and 4 bases for J; bases not matched to a gene: 2. CDR3 length equals 14 residues. The V gene's germline CDR1 is SGHVS and CDR2 FNYEAQ. This sequence originates from a female donor in good health and CMV-seronegative. The specimen was PBMCs. The rearrangement links TRBV7-6 to TRBJ2-5; 12 nucleotides align to TRBD2. The CDR3 bases are TGTGCCAGCAGCCCGGGACTAGCGGGAGAGACCCAGTACTTC. Residues: CASSPGLAGETQYF.